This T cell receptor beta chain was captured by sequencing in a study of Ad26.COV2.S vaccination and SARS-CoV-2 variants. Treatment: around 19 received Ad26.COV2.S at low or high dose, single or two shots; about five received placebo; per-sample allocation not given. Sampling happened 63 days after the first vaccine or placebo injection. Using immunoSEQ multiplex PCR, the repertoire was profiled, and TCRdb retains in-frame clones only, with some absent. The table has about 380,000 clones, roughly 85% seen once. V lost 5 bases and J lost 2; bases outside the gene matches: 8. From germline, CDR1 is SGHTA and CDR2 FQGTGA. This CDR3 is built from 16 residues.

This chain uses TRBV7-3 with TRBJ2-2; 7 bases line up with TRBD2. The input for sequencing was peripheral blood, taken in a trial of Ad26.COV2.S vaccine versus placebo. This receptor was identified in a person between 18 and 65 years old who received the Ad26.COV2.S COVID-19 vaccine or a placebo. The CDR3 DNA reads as TGTGCCAGCAGCCAACAGCCAGCGGGAAACACCGGGGAGCTGTTTTTT. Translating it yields CASSQQPAGNTGELFF. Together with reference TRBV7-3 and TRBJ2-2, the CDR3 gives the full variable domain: GAGVSQTPSNKVTEKGKYVELRCDPISGHTALYWYRQSLGQGPEFLIYFQGTGAADDSGLPNDRFFAVRPEGSVSTLKIQRTERGDSAVYLCASSQQPAGNTGELFFGEGSRLTVL.